A single sample is the source of the 18 T cell receptor beta chains below, sequenced in a study of blood T cell repertoires in COVID-19. The method was immunoSEQ multiplex PCR; TCRdb's version includes in-frame clones alone and lacks a portion of them. The sample has 200,000 or so clones; about 79% are singletons. The sample consisted of peripheral blood. The receptors originated from a human donor in a cohort sampled during active COVID-19.

Concerning this clone itself: The same CDR3 arises from other DNA sequences in this sample as well. The gene calls are TRBV27 and TRBJ2-7; 8 nucleotides match TRBD2. In germline, CDR1 is MNHEY, CDR2 SMNVEV (reference sequence). The CDR3 sequence is 14 residues long. V shed 2 bases and J 0 bases; nucleotides not matched to a gene: 0. CDR3 bases: TGTGCCAGCAGTTTAAGCGGGAGCTCCTACGAGCAGTACTTC. This gives the protein CASSLSGSSYEQYF.

This chain joins TRBV18 and TRBJ2-3; 8 bases agree with TRBD1. The germline gives CDR1 KGHSH, CDR2 LQKENI. The CDR3 covers 15 residues. With V trimmed by 4 bases and J by 2 bases, 5 bases remained unmatched. CDR3 sequence: CASSRGTGFTDTQYF. For the CDR3, the DNA is TGTGCCAGCTCACGCGGGACAGGTTTCACAGATACGCAGTATTTT.

This chain links TRBV15 with TRBJ1-1; D is uncertain. Per the germline V gene, CDR1 is LNHNV and CDR2 is YYDKDF (reference sequence). This CDR3 comprises 16 residues. Trimming removed 0 bases from V and 1 base from J, with 12 bases in between. The CDR3 nucleotides are TGTGCCACCAGCAGAGATGGCGGCCTAGGGAACACTGAAGCTTTCTTT. It translates to CATSRDGGLGNTEAFF.

This rearrangement joins TRBV6-6 to TRBJ1-2, with 7 bases lining up with TRBD1. Unmatched junction bases numbered 4, after V lost 5 bases and J lost 4 bases. Germline lookup yields CDR1 MNHNY and CDR2 SVGAGI (reference sequence). This CDR3 has 13 residues. CDR3 nucleotide sequence: TGTGCCAGCAGTAGGGGACAGATCTATGGCTACACCTTC. Translating gives CASSRGQIYGYTF.

This clone was seen just once. The gene calls are TRBV11-3 and TRBJ2-1; a weak D match, TRBD2 (5 bases). Germline-derived CDR1 and CDR2 are SGHNT and YENEEA. The CDR3 runs 16 residues. The V end lost 5 bases, the J end lost 9 bases, and 23 bases lay between the germline ends. CDR3 sequence (DNA): TGTGCCAGCAGCGGAGGTGGAGGAGCCGGGTTGAGTGAGCAGTTCTTC. Protein: CASSGGGGAGLSEQFF.

The J gene is TRBJ2-5, the V gene TRBV7-7; 14 bases are shared with TRBD2. Looked up from germline, CDR1 is SSHAT and CDR2 is FNYEAQ (reference sequence). V lost 4 bases to trimming and J lost 4 bases; unmatched junction nucleotides: 5. The CDR3 is 16 amino acids. CDR3 region: CASSSGLAGGRETQYF. The CDR3 coding sequence is TGTGCCAGCAGCTCAGGACTAGCGGGAGGAAGAGAGACCCAGTACTTC.

V gene TRBV18 combines with J gene TRBJ2-2; 14 bases are shared with TRBD2. There are 17 residues in the CDR3. V was clipped by 3 bases and J by 5 bases; unmatched bases: 5. CDR1 and CDR2 (germline): KGHSH, LQKENI. CDR3 sequence reads: CASSPRGLAGATGELFF. The CDR3 region has the DNA TGTGCCAGCTCACCTAGGGGACTAGCGGGAGCGACCGGGGAGCTGTTTTTT.

The chain employs TRBV11-2 and TRBJ2-3; D possibly corresponds to TRBD2 (5 bases). There are 15 residues in the CDR3. V shed 5 bases and J shed 3 bases, with 15 bases lying between them. The V gene's germline CDR1 is SGHAT and CDR2 FQNNGV. For the CDR3, the DNA is TGTGCCAGCAGCCCAGAGATACTAGGTACAGATACGCAGTATTTT. This sequence encodes CASSPEILGTDTQYF.

The chain employs TRBV6-5 and TRBJ2-1; weak D call: TRBD1 (6 bases). Germline-derived CDR1 and CDR2 are MNHEY and SVGAGI. V dropped 0 bases and J dropped 6 bases, with 12 bases sitting between them. The CDR3 is 15 residues long. CDR3 protein: CASSYSGTPFNEQFF. The CDR3 DNA sequence: TGTGCCAGCAGTTACTCGGGGACACCTTTCAATGAGCAGTTCTTC.

The rearrangement links TRBV10-2 to TRBJ2-3, with TRBD2 matching 7 bases. This CDR3 is 14 amino acids long. Trimming cost V 6 bases and J 3 bases; bases outside gene matches: 6. CDR1 and CDR2 from the germline V gene are WSHSY and SAAADI. CDR3 protein: CASREAGRTDTQYF. Here the CDR3 DNA reads TGCGCCAGCAGAGAAGCGGGAAGAACAGATACGCAGTATTTT.

The chain is built from TRBV6-5 and TRBJ1-3, with D possibly matching TRBD1 (5 bases). V was cut by 8 bases and J by 0 bases, with 14 bases left in between. Germline V gene data show CDR1 as MNHEY and CDR2 as SVGAGI. This CDR3 has 15 amino acids. The CDR3 bases are TGTGCCAGCCGGTTCACAGGTAACTCTGGAAACACCATATATTTT. Residues: CASRFTGNSGNTIYF.

J is TRBJ2-7 and V is TRBV7-9, with 8 bases fitting TRBD2. Germline CDR1 reads SEHNR; CDR2 reads FQNEAQ (reference sequence). J was trimmed by 3 bases and V by 2 bases; bases with no gene match: 12. The CDR3 is made up of 17 amino acids. The CDR3 DNA sequence: TGTGCCAGCAGCTTAAATTTGGCGGGAGGTACCATCTACGAGCAGTACTTC. Translation: CASSLNLAGGTIYEQYF.

The V gene is TRBV7-6, the J gene TRBJ2-1; no definite D call. The CDR3 spans 15 residues. Trimming stripped 2 bases from V and 0 bases from J, with 8 bases between. CDR1 and CDR2 from the germline V gene are SGHVS and FNYEAQ. CDR3 nucleotide sequence: TGTGCCAGCAGCTTATATGGCGGCTCCTACAATGAGCAGTTCTTC. It yields the protein CASSLYGGSYNEQFF.

This chain uses TRBV7-2 with TRBJ2-2; no clear D gene. Germline CDR1 is SGHTA and CDR2 is FQGNSA. V was shortened by 7 bases and J by 5 bases, with 11 bases between the two germline ends. The length of the CDR3 is 13 residues. DNA for the CDR3: TGTGCCAGCATACTTCATAGAACCGGGGAGCTGTTTTTT. Encoded protein: CASILHRTGELFF.

The chain is built from TRBV5-1 and TRBJ1-5; D is perhaps TRBD1 (6 bases). Between the trimmed V and J ends, which lost 4 bases and 7 bases, there was a span of 12 bases. This CDR3 has 13 residues. Germline V lookup: CDR1 SGHRS, CDR2 YFSETQ. CDR3 in amino acids: CASSITGTQPQHF. Written as DNA, the CDR3 is TGCGCCAGCAGCATAACAGGGACCCAGCCCCAGCATTTT. The full variable domain, its missing parts supplied by reference TRBV5-1 and TRBJ1-5, is KAGVTQTPRYLIKTRGQQVTLSCSPISGHRSVSWYQQTPGQGLQFLFEYFSETQRNKGNFPGRFSGRQFSNSRSEMNVSTLELGDSALYLCASSITGTQPQHFGDGTRLSIL.

V usage is TRBV6-5 and J usage is TRBJ1-2; the match to TRBD1 covers 10 bases. With V trimmed by 10 bases and J by 6 bases, 8 bases remained unmatched. CDR1 MNHEY and CDR2 SVGAGI come from the germline V gene. The CDR3 runs 13 residues. In DNA form, the CDR3 reads TGTGCCACCGGGGACAGGGGCTCGGATGGCTACACCTTC. The encoded protein is CATGDRGSDGYTF.

The chain has TRBV5-1 and TRBJ1-4, with a possible D match to TRBD1 (5 bases). This CDR3 contains 17 residues. V was trimmed by 1 base and J by 0 bases, leaving 13 bases between them. CDR1 and CDR2 (germline): SGHRS, YFSETQ. The CDR3, as DNA: TGCGCCAGCAGCTTGTTACCAGGGCAGACAACTAATGAAAAACTGTTTTTT. This codes for CASSLLPGQTTNEKLFF.

The V call is TRBV28, the J call TRBJ1-2, with 8 bases aligning to TRBD1. V shed 10 bases and J 10 bases; nucleotides not matched to a gene: 14. The CDR3 is made up of 13 amino acids. CDR1 is MDHEN, CDR2 SYDVKM, per germline. CDR3 sequence reads: CATLPGGEFDYTF. The CDR3 region has the DNA TGTGCCACCCTTCCAGGGGGCGAATTCGACTACACCTTC.